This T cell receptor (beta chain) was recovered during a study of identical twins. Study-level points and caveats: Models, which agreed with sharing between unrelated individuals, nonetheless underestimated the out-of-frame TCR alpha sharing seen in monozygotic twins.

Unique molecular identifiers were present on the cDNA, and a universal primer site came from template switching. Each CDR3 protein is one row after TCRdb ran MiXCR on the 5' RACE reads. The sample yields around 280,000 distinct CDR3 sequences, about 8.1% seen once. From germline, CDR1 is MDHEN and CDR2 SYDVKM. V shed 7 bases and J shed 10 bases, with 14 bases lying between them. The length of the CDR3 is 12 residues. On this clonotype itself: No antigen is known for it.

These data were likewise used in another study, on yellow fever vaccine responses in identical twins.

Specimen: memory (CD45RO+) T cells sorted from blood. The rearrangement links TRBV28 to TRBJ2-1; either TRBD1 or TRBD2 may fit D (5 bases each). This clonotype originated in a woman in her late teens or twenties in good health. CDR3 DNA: TGTGCCAGCAAATCGGGACGGCCGGAGCAGTTCTTC. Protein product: CASKSGRPEQFF.